The present T cell receptor (beta chain) was sequenced within a study of blood T cell repertoires in COVID-19. This CDR3 has 15 residues. The germline V gene encodes CDR1 GTSNPN and CDR2 SVGIG (reference sequence). Trimming took 2 bases from V and 6 from J, leaving 17 bases between them. This clone was found a few times. The method was immunoSEQ multiplex PCR; TCRdb's version includes in-frame clones alone and lacks a portion of them. The top ten hold approximately 17% of the sample, which has about 110,000 clones, approximately 80% seen once. The sequence was obtained from a woman aged 60-75 years with acute or convalescent COVID-19. Sample: peripheral blood. V gene TRBV30 combines with J gene TRBJ2-1, with D uncertain. The chain's CDR3 is CAWSLFESRGNEQFF. The CDR3 region has the DNA TGTGCCTGGAGTTTGTTTGAGAGCCGAGGCAATGAGCAGTTCTTC.